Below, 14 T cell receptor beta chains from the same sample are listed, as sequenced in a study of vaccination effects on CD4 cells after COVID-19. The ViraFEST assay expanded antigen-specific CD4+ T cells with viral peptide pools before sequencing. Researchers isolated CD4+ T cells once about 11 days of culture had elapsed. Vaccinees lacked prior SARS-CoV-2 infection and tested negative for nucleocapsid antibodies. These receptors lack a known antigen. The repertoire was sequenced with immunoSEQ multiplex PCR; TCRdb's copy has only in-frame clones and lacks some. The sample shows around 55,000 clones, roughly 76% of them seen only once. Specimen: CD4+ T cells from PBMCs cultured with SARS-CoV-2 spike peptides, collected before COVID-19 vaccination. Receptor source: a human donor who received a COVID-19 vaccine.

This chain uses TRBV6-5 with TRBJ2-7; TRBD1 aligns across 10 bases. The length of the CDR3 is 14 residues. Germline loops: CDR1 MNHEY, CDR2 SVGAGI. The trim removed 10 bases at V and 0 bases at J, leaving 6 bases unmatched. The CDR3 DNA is TGTGCCACCCAAAGGACAGGGGGCTCCTACGAGCAGTACTTC. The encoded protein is CATQRTGGSYEQYF.

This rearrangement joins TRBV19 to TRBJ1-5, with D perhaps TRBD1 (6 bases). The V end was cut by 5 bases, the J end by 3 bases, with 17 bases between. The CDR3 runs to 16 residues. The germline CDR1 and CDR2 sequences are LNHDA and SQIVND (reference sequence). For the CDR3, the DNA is TGTGCCAGTAGTCCGTTACAGGGTAGGTCCAATCAGCCCCAGCATTTT. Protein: CASSPLQGRSNQPQHF.

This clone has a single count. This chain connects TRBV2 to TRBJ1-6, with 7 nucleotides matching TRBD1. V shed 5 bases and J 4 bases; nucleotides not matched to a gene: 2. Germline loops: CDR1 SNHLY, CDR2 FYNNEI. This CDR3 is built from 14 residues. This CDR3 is CASSPGQYNSPLHF. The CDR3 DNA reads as TGTGCCAGCAGTCCGGGACAGTATAATTCACCCCTCCACTTT.

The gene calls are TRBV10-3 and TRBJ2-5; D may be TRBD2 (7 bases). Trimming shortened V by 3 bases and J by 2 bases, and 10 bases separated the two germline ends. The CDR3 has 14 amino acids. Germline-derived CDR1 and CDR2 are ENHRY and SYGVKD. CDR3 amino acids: CAISERGGQETQYF. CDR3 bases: TGTGCCATCAGTGAAAGGGGGGGACAAGAGACCCAGTACTTC.

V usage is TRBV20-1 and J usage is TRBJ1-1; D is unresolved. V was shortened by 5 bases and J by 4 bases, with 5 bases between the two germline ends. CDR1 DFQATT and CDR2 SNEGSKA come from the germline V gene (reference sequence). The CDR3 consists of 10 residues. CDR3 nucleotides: TGCAGTGCTGCCAGCACTGAAGCTTTCTTT. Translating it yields CSAASTEAFF.

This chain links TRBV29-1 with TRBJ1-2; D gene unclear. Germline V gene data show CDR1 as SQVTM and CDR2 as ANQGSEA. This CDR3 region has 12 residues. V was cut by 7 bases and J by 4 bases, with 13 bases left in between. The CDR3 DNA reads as TGCAGCGCTCAGGATCGGTTCTATGGCTACACCTTC. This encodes CSAQDRFYGYTF.

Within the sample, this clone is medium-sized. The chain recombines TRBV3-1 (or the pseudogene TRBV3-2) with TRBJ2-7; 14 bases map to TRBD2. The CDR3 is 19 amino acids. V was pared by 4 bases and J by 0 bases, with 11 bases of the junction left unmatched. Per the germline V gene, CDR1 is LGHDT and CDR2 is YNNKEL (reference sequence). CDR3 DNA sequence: TGTGCCAGCAGCCGCAAAGCTCCGGGACTAGCGGGAGCCTCCTACGAGCAGTACTTC. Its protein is CASSRKAPGLAGASYEQYF.

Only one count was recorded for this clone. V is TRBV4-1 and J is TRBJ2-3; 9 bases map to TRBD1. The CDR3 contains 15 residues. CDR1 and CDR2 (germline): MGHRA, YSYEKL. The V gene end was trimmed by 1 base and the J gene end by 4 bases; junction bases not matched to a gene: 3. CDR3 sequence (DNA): TGCGCCAGCAGCCAAGGGCACAGGGGGCCAGATACGCAGTATTTT. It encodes CASSQGHRGPDTQYF.

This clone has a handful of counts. The CDR3 loop is CASSGDRDYGYTF. CDR3 in DNA: TGTGCCAGCAGCGGGGACAGGGACTATGGCTACACCTTC. The rearrangement uses TRBV7-8 and TRBJ1-2; 9 bases map to TRBD1. The germline V gene has CDR1 SGHVS and CDR2 FQNEAQ. Trimming removed 5 bases from V and 3 bases from J; junction bases left unmatched: 1. This CDR3 is 13 amino acids long.

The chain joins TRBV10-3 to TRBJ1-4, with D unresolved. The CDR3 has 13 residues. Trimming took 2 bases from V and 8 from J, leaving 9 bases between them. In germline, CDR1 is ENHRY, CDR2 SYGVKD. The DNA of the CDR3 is TGTGCCATCAGTGAGACTCAACTGGAAAAACTGTTTTTT. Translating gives CAISETQLEKLFF.

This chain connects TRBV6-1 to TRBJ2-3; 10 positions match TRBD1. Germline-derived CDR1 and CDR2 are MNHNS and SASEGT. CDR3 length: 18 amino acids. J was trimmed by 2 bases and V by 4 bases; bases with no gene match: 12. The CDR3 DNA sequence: TGTGCCAGCAGTGTGACAGGGGGCATGTCCGCACCCACAGATACGCAGTATTTT. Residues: CASSVTGGMSAPTDTQYF.

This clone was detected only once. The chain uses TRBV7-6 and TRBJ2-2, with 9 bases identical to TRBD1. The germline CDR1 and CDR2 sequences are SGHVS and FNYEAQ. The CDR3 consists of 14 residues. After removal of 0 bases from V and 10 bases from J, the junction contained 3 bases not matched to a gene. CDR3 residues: CASSLAGQGMELFF. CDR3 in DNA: TGTGCCAGCAGCTTAGCGGGACAGGGAATGGAGCTGTTTTTT.

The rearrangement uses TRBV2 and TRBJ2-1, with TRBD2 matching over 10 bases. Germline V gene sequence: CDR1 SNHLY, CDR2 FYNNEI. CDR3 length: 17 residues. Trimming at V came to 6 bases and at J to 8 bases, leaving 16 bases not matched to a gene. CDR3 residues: CASRPRGRAGGPHEQFF. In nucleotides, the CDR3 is TGTGCCAGCAGACCCAGGGGGCGAGCGGGAGGGCCCCATGAGCAGTTCTTC.

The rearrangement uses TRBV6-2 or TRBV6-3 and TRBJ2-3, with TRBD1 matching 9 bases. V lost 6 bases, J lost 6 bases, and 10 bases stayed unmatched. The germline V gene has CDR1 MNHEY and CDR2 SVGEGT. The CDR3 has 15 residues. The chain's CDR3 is CASSQQGAKWDTQYF. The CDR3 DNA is TGTGCCAGCAGCCAACAGGGGGCCAAATGGGATACGCAGTATTTT.